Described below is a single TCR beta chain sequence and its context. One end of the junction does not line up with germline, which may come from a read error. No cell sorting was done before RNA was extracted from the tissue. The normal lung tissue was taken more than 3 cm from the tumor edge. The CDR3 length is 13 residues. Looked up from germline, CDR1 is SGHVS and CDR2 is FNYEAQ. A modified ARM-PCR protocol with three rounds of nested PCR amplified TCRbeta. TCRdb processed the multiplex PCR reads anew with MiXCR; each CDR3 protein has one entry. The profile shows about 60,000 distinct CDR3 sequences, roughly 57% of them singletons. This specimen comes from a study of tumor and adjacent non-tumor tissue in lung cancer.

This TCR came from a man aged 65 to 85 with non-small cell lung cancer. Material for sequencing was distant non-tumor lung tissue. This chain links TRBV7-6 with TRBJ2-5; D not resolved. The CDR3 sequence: CASSLDPEETQYF. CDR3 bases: TGTGCCAGCAGCTTAGACCCGGAAGAGACCCAGTACTTT.